These T cell receptor beta chains were read from a single sample in a study of T cells in Graves' hyperthyroidism and ophthalmopathy. From the multiplex PCR reads, TCRdb called clonotypes with MiXCR, one entry per CDR3 protein. The sample yields some 550,000 distinct CDR3 sequences, about a sixth seen once. Material: blood. Receptor source: a middle-aged woman with Graves' ophthalmopathy. The CDR3 runs from the conserved cysteine through the conserved F or W. Each record gives: V gene, D gene, J gene, clone size, CDR3 DNA, CDR3 protein. The D gene is left open where the match is weak. A row's size may be missing; if present it is once, few, many or a size class.

TRBV27	NA	TRBJ1-6	NA	TGTGCCAGCAGCTCCCTCATTTCACCCCTCCACTTT	CASSSLISPLHF
TRBV24-1	TRBD2	TRBJ2-2	NA	TGTGCCACCAGTACAGCGGGAGGCGGGGCCGGGGAGCTGTTTTTT	CATSTAGGGAGELFF
TRBV18	NA	TRBJ1-3	NA	TGTACCAGCTCACCACCGCAATATTACACCTCTGGAAACACCATATATTTT	CTSSPPQYYTSGNTIYF
TRBV30	NA	TRBJ2-5	many	TGTGCCTGTACTCCCGCAGGGTCACAAGAGACCCAGTACTTC	CACTPAGSQETQYF
TRBV10-3	NA	TRBJ2-3	many	TGTGCCATCAGTGAGTCAAATCTAGGGCCCGGCACAGATACGCAGTATTTT	CAISESNLGPGTDTQYF
TRBV6-1	NA	TRBJ1-3	NA	TGTGCCAGCAGTCTGGACGCTAGCTCTGGAAACACCATATATTTT	CASSLDASSGNTIYF
TRBV3-1	TRBD2	TRBJ2-7	many	TGTGCCAGCAGCCAAGAAGCTAGCGGGAACTCCTACGAGCAGTACTTC	CASSQEASGNSYEQYF
TRBV28	TRBD2	TRBJ2-2	NA	TGTGCCAGTAGCGCGGGGGGGGCCGACGGGGGGCTGTCTTTT	CASSAGGADGGLSF
TRBV12-5	NA	TRBJ2-2	NA	TGTGCTAGTGGTTTTGGGATGAACACCGGGGAGCTGTTTTTT	CASGFGMNTGELFF
TRBV7-9	NA	TRBJ2-3	many	TGTGCCAGCAGCTGGGGCGGTCCGAGCACAGATACGCAGTATTTT	CASSWGGPSTDTQYF
TRBV7-9	NA	TRBJ1-4	NA	TGTGCCAGCAGCCCCACCGGGGGCCATAATGAAAAACTGTTTTTT	CASSPTGGHNEKLFF
TRBV18	TRBD1	TRBJ2-7	many	TGTGCCAGCTCACCACCGGGGGGACAGGGGGCAAACGAGCAGTACTTC	CASSPPGGQGANEQYF
TRBV12-3/TRBV12-4	NA	TRBJ2-5	NA	TGTGCCAGCAGTTTTGAGGGGTACGGCCAAGAGACCCAGTACTTC	CASSFEGYGQETQYF
TRBV9	NA	TRBJ2-2	NA	TGTGCCAGCAGCGCTAGCGTCAACACCGGGGAGCTGTTTTTT	CASSASVNTGELFF
TRBV10-3	TRBD2	TRBJ2-5	NA	TGTGCCATCAGTGAGCTAGCGGGGTACCAAGAGACCCAGTACTTC	CAISELAGYQETQYF
TRBV11-1	TRBD2	TRBJ2-3	many	TGTGCCAGCAGCATTGCATTAGCGGGGACCACAGATACGCAGTATTTT	CASSIALAGTTDTQYF
TRBV27	NA	TRBJ2-7	many	TGTGCCAGCAGTTCACTCCGGGCCCCCTACGAGCAGTACTTC	CASSSLRAPYEQYF
TRBV18	NA	TRBJ2-3	many	TGTGCCAGCTCACCAATTCGTTCTGCAGATACGCAGTATTTT	CASSPIRSADTQYF
TRBV6-2/TRBV6-3	NA	TRBJ2-5	few	TGTGCCAGCAGTTACTCGCGGGGCGACCAAGAGACCCAGTACTTC	CASSYSRGDQETQYF
TRBV6-5	NA	TRBJ2-6	NA	TGTGCCAGCAGCTTAGAAGGTTCAACTGGGGCCAACGTCCTGACTTTC	CASSLEGSTGANVLTF
TRBV19	TRBD2	TRBJ2-1	few	TGTGCCAGTAGTAGGGGGAAGGGTAGCGGGAGGATTTACAATGAGCAGTTCTTC	CASSRGKGSGRIYNEQFF
TRBV7-8	TRBD2	TRBJ2-7	NA	TGTGCCAGCGCGGGGGGCTACGAGCAGTACTTC	CASAGGYEQYF
TRBV28	TRBD1	TRBJ1-2	NA	TGTGCCAGCAGGACCGTCGGACAGGGGGCATGGGGCGGCTACACCTTC	CASRTVGQGAWGGYTF
TRBV6-5	NA	TRBJ1-2	many	TGTGCCAGCAGTTACTCGGAACGGGACTATGGCTACACCTTC	CASSYSERDYGYTF
TRBV7-9	TRBD2	TRBJ2-7	few	TGTGCCAGCAGCTCCGGAGCGGGGGCGGTCTCCTACGAGCAGTACTTC	CASSSGAGAVSYEQYF
TRBV6-2/TRBV6-3	TRBD1	TRBJ1-5	few	TGTGCCAGCTGCAAGGCAGGGGGCTCCAATCAGCCCCAGCATTTT	CASCKAGGSNQPQHF
TRBV12-3/TRBV12-4	TRBD2	TRBJ2-1	NA	TGTGCCAGCGGAGGGTTAAGTGGTGTTAGCGGGAATGAGCAGTTCTTC	CASGGLSGVSGNEQFF
TRBV2	TRBD1	TRBJ2-1	many	TGTGCCAGCAGTGGACAGGGTTCGGGCGAGCAGTTCTTC	CASSGQGSGEQFF
TRBV10-3	NA	TRBJ1-2	many	TGTGCCATCAGTGAGTTGTCATGGAGGGATGGCTACACCTTC	CAISELSWRDGYTF
TRBV6-6	TRBD2	TRBJ2-7	NA	TGTGCCAGCACTTACTCGACTAGCGGGAGGCCCTACGAGCAGTACTTC	CASTYSTSGRPYEQYF
TRBV3-1	NA	TRBJ1-2	many	TGTGCCAGCAGCCAAGTCGCAGGGATTAATGGCTACACCTTC	CASSQVAGINGYTF
TRBV7-3	NA	TRBJ2-3	many	TGTGCCAGCAGCTTAGGGGGCCGCGGGGATACGCAGTATTTT	CASSLGGRGDTQYF
TRBV7-2	TRBD2	TRBJ2-1	NA	TGTGCCAGCAGCTTAGGGGGACTAGTTAACAATGAGCAGTTCTTC	CASSLGGLVNNEQFF
TRBV2	NA	TRBJ1-4	many	TGTGCCAGCAGTGCACAGGGACACGAAAAACTGTTTTTT	CASSAQGHEKLFF
TRBV12-3/TRBV12-4	NA	TRBJ1-2	few	TGTGCCAGCAGTCCAGCCTTCGGGAGCTATGGCTACACCTTC	CASSPAFGSYGYTF
TRBV29-1	NA	TRBJ2-7	NA	TGCAGCGTTGATTGCCGGGACATCCGAACCTACGAGCAGTACTTC	CSVDCRDIRTYEQYF
TRBV5-1	TRBD2	TRBJ2-1	NA	TGCGCCAGCAGCCATACTAGCGGGAGTGCCAATGAGCAGCTCTTC	CASSHTSGSANEQLF
TRBV14	NA	TRBJ2-2	NA	TGTGCCAGCAGCCAAGTCAGCAGAACGGGGGAGCTGTTTTTT	CASSQVSRTGELFF
TRBV12-5	NA	TRBJ1-1	many	TGTGCTAGTATGGGGTTCGCGGGAGTTGAAGCTTTCTTT	CASMGFAGVEAFF
TRBV6-1	TRBD1	TRBJ1-3	NA	TGTGCCAGCGGTGAAGCGGGACAGGGATCTGGAAACACCATATATTTT	CASGEAGQGSGNTIYF
TRBV28	NA	TRBJ2-2	many	TGTGCCAGCAGCTTGCTAACCGGGGAGCTGTTTTTT	CASSLLTGELFF
TRBV24-1	NA	TRBJ2-2	many	TGTGCCACCGCCAAGTCGTCCGCGAACACCGGGGAGCTGTTTTTT	CATAKSSANTGELFF
TRBV20-1	TRBD2	TRBJ2-2	few	TGCAGTGTCCCGGGGGGGGGCTCGTACACCGGGGAGCTGTTTTTT	CSVPGGGSYTGELFF
TRBV28	TRBD1	TRBJ2-6	few	TGTGCCAGCAATCGACCTTGGACAGGGCTTGATGGGGCCAACGTCCTGACTTTC	CASNRPWTGLDGANVLTF
TRBV20-1	TRBD2	TRBJ2-7	NA	TGCAGTGCTAGTATGCTGGGGACTAGCGGGGACCTCTACGAGCAGTACTTC	CSASMLGTSGDLYEQYF
TRBV2	NA	TRBJ2-5	NA	TGTGCCAGCAGTGACTGGATAGGGGCTTCAGAGACCCAGTACTTC	CASSDWIGASETQYF
TRBV15	NA	TRBJ1-5	few	TGTGCCACCAGCAGAGAGGGGCAGGGACGTCAGCCCCAGCATTTT	CATSREGQGRQPQHF
TRBV28	NA	TRBJ1-1	many	TGTGCCAGCAGTGCCCCGGGGGGGGCGGACACTGAAGCTTTCTTT	CASSAPGGADTEAFF